This T cell receptor beta chain derives from a study of T-cell memory formation after mild COVID-19. As for the study in general: Largely donor-specific TCR clusters were found. Findings and limits, study-wide: Memory sampled before infection contained some responding clones, suggesting cross-reactive memory joined.

5'RACE with constant-segment primers yielded barcoded, UMI-tagged TCR alpha and TCR beta cDNA libraries. TCRdb re-called the 5' RACE reads through MiXCR, storing one row per CDR3 protein. The data contain 550,000 to 700,000 distinct CDR3 sequences, approximately 15% of them singletons. A note on this clonotype: Its specificity is not known.

Trimming took off 0 bases at V and 6 bases at J, with 15 bases between the two ends. This CDR3 comprises 15 residues. Germline V gene data show CDR1 as LGHNA and CDR2 as YSLEER. This receptor was taken from an adult woman who had mild COVID-19 (a few samples of this study predate the infection). Cell type and time point are not known. The chain couples TRBV4-3 to TRBJ2-7; D remains ambiguous. The material sequenced was PBMCs or a T cell subset sorted from them (not recorded which). The DNA for the CDR3 is TGCGCCAGCAGCCAAGAGAAGACCCCGGACGGCGAGCAGTACTTC. This sequence encodes CASSQEKTPDGEQYF.